The rows below give T cell receptor beta chains drawn from one sample of a study of blood T cell repertoires in COVID-19. Data came from immunoSEQ multiplex PCR; TCRdb stores just in-frame clones and leaves some out. The top ten hold 3.8% of the sample, which has fewer than 250,000 clones, about 86% seen once. Sequenced sample: PBMCs or T cells enriched from blood (not recorded which). These receptors came from a woman between 35 and 50 years old with acute COVID-19. Each CDR3 is given with its conserved first and last residue.

CDR3 protein: CATSRGTTAAGGRNEQFF
V gene: TRBV15
CDR3 length: 18

CDR3 protein: CASSLRGRNTGELFF
V gene: TRBV11-2
CDR3 length: 15

CDR3 protein: CASSKFGGTSTDTQYF
V gene: TRBV7-9
CDR3 length: 16

CDR3 protein: CASSRQEASGRTGNSYEQYF
V gene: TRBV4-1
CDR3 length: 20

CDR3 protein: CASSQVVLATLGEQFF
V gene: TRBV3-1/TRBV3-2
CDR3 length: 16

CDR3 protein: CASSRGDTTANTIYF
V gene: TRBV14
CDR3 length: 15

CDR3 protein: CAISESVGLAGRDTQYF
V gene: TRBV10-3
CDR3 length: 17

CDR3 protein: CASSFAGDTQYF
V gene: TRBV7-8
CDR3 length: 12

CDR3 protein: CASSTGQATYGYTF
V gene: TRBV7-2
CDR3 length: 14

CDR3 protein: CASSWGPEETQYF
V gene: TRBV5-6
CDR3 length: 13

CDR3 protein: CASSRQRSSYEQYF
V gene: TRBV28
CDR3 length: 14

CDR3 protein: CASRSEGAGSPLHF
V gene: TRBV7-3
CDR3 length: 14

CDR3 protein: CASGGGLATGEQYF
V gene: TRBV2
CDR3 length: 14

CDR3 protein: CASSSAGQGGTEAFF
V gene: TRBV28
CDR3 length: 15

CDR3 protein: CASSLESFTGELFF
V gene: TRBV11-2
CDR3 length: 14

CDR3 protein: CAWTSGGQETQYF
V gene: TRBV30
CDR3 length: 13

CDR3 protein: CASSSSQGIVNGYTF
V gene: TRBV28
CDR3 length: 15

CDR3 protein: CASSLYGDRIPGNTIYF
V gene: TRBV27
CDR3 length: 17

CDR3 protein: CSVGQGNEQYF
V gene: TRBV29-1
CDR3 length: 11

CDR3 protein: CASSSKDRHGNTIYF
V gene: TRBV6-6
CDR3 length: 15

CDR3 protein: CATSSPLPSGKTDTQYF
V gene: TRBV15
CDR3 length: 17

CDR3 protein: CASSTDSNYGYTF
V gene: TRBV5-4
CDR3 length: 13

CDR3 protein: CASSLGQYNSPLHF
V gene: TRBV3-1/TRBV3-2
CDR3 length: 14

CDR3 protein: CASSLSVVARGSYEQYF
V gene: TRBV7-2
CDR3 length: 17

CDR3 protein: CASGNSGSSYEQYF
V gene: TRBV28
CDR3 length: 14

CDR3 protein: CASSRTQVPGTWYEQYF
V gene: TRBV3-1/TRBV3-2
CDR3 length: 17

CDR3 protein: CASSPIIAEEFF
V gene: TRBV18
CDR3 length: 12

CDR3 protein: CASSSDGGIPTGELFF
V gene: TRBV5-4
CDR3 length: 16

CDR3 protein: CASSPGLVGPTGELFF
V gene: TRBV18
CDR3 length: 16

CDR3 protein: CASTPTAGRVNYGYTF
V gene: TRBV5-8
CDR3 length: 16

CDR3 protein: CASSPNAGIAEAFF
V gene: TRBV3-1/TRBV3-2
CDR3 length: 14